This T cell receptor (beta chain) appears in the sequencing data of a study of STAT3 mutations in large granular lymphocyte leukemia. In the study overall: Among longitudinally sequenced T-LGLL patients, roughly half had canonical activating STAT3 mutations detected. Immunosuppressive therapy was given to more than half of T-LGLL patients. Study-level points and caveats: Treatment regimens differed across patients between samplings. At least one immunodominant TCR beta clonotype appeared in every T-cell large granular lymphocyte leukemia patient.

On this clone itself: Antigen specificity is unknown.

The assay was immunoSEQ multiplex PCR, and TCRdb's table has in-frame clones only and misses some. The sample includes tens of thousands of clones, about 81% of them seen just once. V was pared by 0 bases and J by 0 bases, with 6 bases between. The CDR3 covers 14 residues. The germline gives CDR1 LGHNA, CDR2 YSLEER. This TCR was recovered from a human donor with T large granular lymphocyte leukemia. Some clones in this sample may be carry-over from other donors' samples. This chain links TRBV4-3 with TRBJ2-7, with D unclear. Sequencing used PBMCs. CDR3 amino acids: CASSQERSSYEQYF. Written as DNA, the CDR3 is TGCGCCAGCAGCCAAGAGCGCAGCTCCTACGAGCAGTACTTC.